What follows is one T cell receptor (beta chain) and its context. Its target is not known. Germline V CDR1 and CDR2: LNHDA, SQIVND (reference sequence). J was trimmed by 9 bases and V by 5 bases; bases with no gene match: 19. This CDR3 contains 17 residues. Repertoires were generated with immunoSEQ multiplex PCR, while TCRdb's copy carries only in-frame clones and drops some. The data contain about 130,000 clones, 89% of them singletons. Second-dose groups at about 4 or about 12 weeks were pooled. The data stem from a study of T cell responses to AZD1222 COVID-19 vaccine. Findings and caveats of the study: Samples come after the peak T cell response, not at day 14. White British ancestry dominated among donors, who included more females, and clonal diversity was possibly underestimated. CD4 TCRs associated with vaccination spanned spike, dominating at 160-218 and 743-854.

This TCR came from an adult who received the AZD1222 COVID-19 vaccine. V gene TRBV19 combines with J gene TRBJ1-5, with 7 bases identical to TRBD1. Sequenced material: peripheral blood, taken 28 days after the second AZD1222 dose. CDR3 sequence reads: CASSRLGTGQPMGPQHF. In DNA, the CDR3 is TGTGCCAGTAGTCGCCTTGGGACGGGACAGCCTATGGGGCCCCAGCATTTT.